This passage covers 21 T cell receptor beta chains from one sample sequenced in a study of glioma-infiltrating T cells. The iRepertoire nested amplicon-rescue multiplex PCR amplified TCR alpha and beta CDR3s from RNA. A single record per CDR3 protein comes from TCRdb applying MiXCR to the multiplex PCR reads. The table records 300,000 to 450,000 distinct CDR3 sequences, approximately 42% of them present only once. The material sequenced was glioma tissue, nonneoplastic brain tissue, or PBMCs (not recorded which). These receptors were collected from a human donor with low-grade glioma or glioblastoma, undergoing nonglioma brain surgery, or in good health (not recorded which).

Worth noting for this clonotype: This clone may be a read error of a much larger clone one base away. The CDR3 here is CDSSGTGENQPQHF. In DNA, the CDR3 is TGTGACAGCAGTGGGACAGGGGAAAATCAGCCCCAGCATTTT. This chain links TRBV6-2 or TRBV6-3 with TRBJ1-5; 10 nucleotides match TRBD1. From germline, CDR1 is MNHEY and CDR2 SVGEGT. CDR3 length: 14 amino acids.

The chain has TRBV4-1 and TRBJ2-1; TRBD2 matches 14 bases. J gave up 7 bases and V 3 bases, and 8 bases lay outside the gene matches. CDR3 length equals 17 residues. CDR1 and CDR2 (germline): MGHRA, YSYEKL. The DNA of the CDR3 is TGCGCCAGCAGCCAGGGGGGACTAGCGGGAGACGGGAATGAGCAGTTCTTC. Translated: CASSQGGLAGDGNEQFF.

The sample holds one count of this clonotype. The rearrangement joins TRBV19 to TRBJ1-4; 7 positions agree with TRBD1. The CDR3 length is 16 residues. Trimming cost V 4 bases and J 0 bases; bases outside gene matches: 5. Per the germline V gene, CDR1 is LNHDA and CDR2 is SQIVND (reference sequence). CDR3 coding DNA: TGTGCCAGTAGTACGACCGGGACAGCAACTAATGAAAAACTGTTTTTT. Translated: CASSTTGTATNEKLFF.

This clonotype was found many times. V gene TRBV6-6 combines with J gene TRBJ2-3, with D tentatively TRBD1 (5 bases). V dropped 0 bases and J dropped 2 bases, with 9 bases sitting between them. CDR1 is MNHNY, CDR2 SVGAGI, per germline (reference sequence). This CDR3 region has 15 residues. CDR3 sequence: CASSYSDTFTDTQYF. The CDR3 bases are TGTGCCAGCAGTTACTCGGACACTTTCACAGATACGCAGTATTTT.

J is TRBJ1-1 and V is TRBV15; D remains unclear. Germline CDR1 reads LNHNV; CDR2 reads YYDKDF (reference sequence). Trimming removed 1 base from V and 5 bases from J, with 14 bases in between. CDR3 length equals 15 residues. This CDR3 is CATSRVAGPKTEAFF. The CDR3 DNA is TGTGCCACCAGCAGAGTGGCAGGACCGAAAACTGAAGCTTTCTTT.

In regard to this clonotype: An end of the junction does not agree with germline; a read error may underlie this. The chain is built from TRBV5-4 and TRBJ2-3; no definite D call. The CDR3 is 12 amino acids. CDR1 and CDR2 (germline): SGHNT, YYREEE (reference sequence). The CDR3 is CASSLSTDKQYF. The CDR3 nucleotides are TGTGCCAGCAGCCTTAGCACAGATAAGCAGTATTTT.

The chain uses TRBV20-1 and TRBJ1-1; D gene ambiguous. V lost 6 bases and J lost 7, with 15 bases in between. Per germline, CDR1 DFQATT and CDR2 SNEGSKA (reference sequence). The CDR3 consists of 12 residues. CDR3 sequence: CSASYTMFEAFF. The CDR3 DNA reads TGCAGTGCCAGTTATACCATGTTTGAAGCTTTCTTT.

There are many counts of this clonotype. The DNA for the CDR3 is TGTGCCAGCAGCTTAGTGGCGTTTGGCACAGATACGCAGTATTTT. Translated, it gives CASSLVAFGTDTQYF. J is TRBJ2-3 and V is TRBV7-2, with D unclear. V was pared by 1 base and J by 1 base, with 9 bases between. The V gene's germline CDR1 is SGHTA and CDR2 FQGNSA. This CDR3 region has 15 residues.

This clonotype was found a few times. V gene TRBV28 combines with J gene TRBJ1-1, with 9 bases aligning to TRBD1. V trimming: 6 bases; J trimming: 5 bases; junction bases outside the gene matches: 13. This CDR3 is 16 amino acids long. CDR1 MDHEN and CDR2 SYDVKM come from the germline V gene. The CDR3 bases are TGTGCCAGCAGGTACCCTGGGACAGGGAAAACTACTGAAGCTTTCTTT. It codes for CASRYPGTGKTTEAFF.

There are many counts of this clonotype. CDR3 region: CASSLYSQNTEAFF. In nucleotides, the CDR3 is TGTGCCAGCAGTTTATACAGTCAGAACACTGAAGCTTTCTTT. This rearrangement joins TRBV12-3 or TRBV12-4 to TRBJ1-1, with no clear D. This CDR3 has 14 amino acids. V dropped 2 bases and J dropped 1 base, with 8 bases sitting between them.

The V call is TRBV28, the J call TRBJ2-1; 9 bases fit TRBD2. V shed 7 bases and J 4 bases; nucleotides not matched to a gene: 5. Germline V CDR1 and CDR2: MDHEN, SYDVKM. The CDR3 extends over 14 amino acids. The CDR3 spells CASIPAGGYNEQFF. The CDR3 DNA follows: TGTGCCAGCATTCCCGCGGGAGGGTACAATGAGCAGTTCTTC.

In the case of this clonotype: A much bigger clone sits one base away, suggesting this may be a read error. The rearrangement joins TRBV20-1 to TRBJ2-5, with TRBD2 as a possible D gene (6 bases). V gave up 7 bases and J gave up 7 bases, with 16 bases separating them. The germline CDR1 and CDR2 sequences are DFQATT and SNEGSKA (reference sequence). The CDR3 contains 12 residues. CDR3 nucleotides: TGCAGTGGGGACTCAGGCTCGGGGACCCAGTACTTC. Encoded protein: CSGDSGSGTQYF.

The rearrangement joins TRBV7-2 to TRBJ2-5; D ambiguous. CDR3 length equals 15 residues. Per germline, CDR1 SGHTA and CDR2 FQGNSA. V shed 0 bases and J shed 2 bases, with 10 bases lying between them. The CDR3 sequence is CASSLARGLQETQYF. The CDR3 coding sequence is TGTGCCAGCAGCTTAGCCCGCGGTCTGCAAGAGACCCAGTACTTC.

In this sample, this clonotype turned up many times. This sequence joins TRBV20-1 and TRBJ1-1, with 10 bases lining up with TRBD1. This CDR3 spans 16 amino acids. Germline CDR1 DFQATT, CDR2 SNEGSKA (reference sequence). V was pared by 0 bases and J by 3 bases, with 7 bases of the junction left unmatched. In DNA, the CDR3 is TGCAGTGCTAGAGATTTAAGACAGGGGGCAGACACTGAAGCTTTCTTT. This encodes CSARDLRQGADTEAFF.

About this clonotype: A much larger clone differs by one base, so this may be a read error. This sequence joins TRBV27 and TRBJ2-1; possibly TRBD1 for D (6 bases). The germline V gene encodes CDR1 MNHEY and CDR2 SMNVEV (reference sequence). Trimming removed 7 bases at V and 6 bases at J, with 22 bases between. This CDR3 spans 16 amino acids. The CDR3 loop reads CASTGASGDRANEQFF. The CDR3 nucleotides are TGTGCCAGCACTGGTGCGTCAGGGGATAGGGCCAATGAGCAGTTCTTC.

The chain is built from TRBV12-3 or TRBV12-4 and TRBJ2-4, with D uncertain. This CDR3 contains 13 residues. The ends were cut back, 2 bases at V and 9 bases at J, with 11 bases in the middle. The CDR3 DNA reads TGTGCCAGCAGTTTAACGGTGGAAAGCATTCAGTACTTC. It encodes CASSLTVESIQYF.

This clonotype was detected a few times. V usage is TRBV4-1 and J usage is TRBJ2-7; the D is unclear. This CDR3 comprises 16 residues. Germline assignment: CDR1 MGHRA and CDR2 YSYEKL. Trimming left V 2 bases short and J 4 bases short, with 18 bases between. The chain's CDR3 is CASSQPDFGGRYEQYF. CDR3 coding DNA: TGCGCCAGCAGCCAACCTGACTTCGGTGGCAGATACGAGCAGTACTTC.

This chain uses TRBV11-1 with TRBJ2-5; no clear D gene. V was cut by 5 bases and J by 1 base, with 8 bases left in between. In germline, CDR1 is SGHAT, CDR2 FQDESV (reference sequence). This CDR3 has 13 amino acids. The CDR3 sequence is CASSTRLQETQYF. In DNA form, the CDR3 reads TGTGCCAGCAGCACACGCCTCCAAGAGACCCAGTACTTC.

The chain combines TRBV28 with TRBJ2-1; weak D call: TRBD1 (7 bases). CDR3 length: 13 amino acids. V was pared by 6 bases and J by 9 bases, with 15 bases between. Germline assignment: CDR1 MDHEN and CDR2 SYDVKM. This CDR3 reads CASRTYQGGEQFF. The DNA for the CDR3 is TGTGCCAGCAGAACATATCAGGGGGGTGAGCAGTTCTTC.

This clonotype was seen only once. A much larger clone lies a single base off, so this may be a read error. The J gene is TRBJ1-4, the V gene TRBV28; D not certain. Trimming pared 2 bases from V and 3 bases from J, leaving 13 bases between. Germline-derived CDR1 and CDR2 are MDHEN and SYDVKM. The CDR3 spans 16 residues. The CDR3 bases are TGTGCCAGCAGTTTACTTAAAGTGTATGCTAATGAAAAACTGTTTTTT. This codes for CASSLLKVYANEKLFF.

There are a few counts of this clonotype. A read error may produce the germline difference seen at one junction end. The chain has TRBV4-2 and TRBJ2-7, with TRBD1 matching 9 bases. CDR1 and CDR2 from the germline V gene are LGHNA and YNFKEQ. CDR3 length: 16 amino acids. The CDR3 loop is CASGQQWPTGGYEQYF. The CDR3 coding sequence is TGTGCCAGCGGCCAACAGTGGCCGACAGGGGGATACGAGCAGTACTTC.